This T cell receptor (beta chain) was profiled in a study of identical twins (dated by TCRdb to the mid-2010s). General notes on the study: TCR alpha and beta repertoires from monozygotic twins, unrelated adults of various ages and cord blood were deep-sequenced to test whether fetal clonotypes persist. To rule out contamination, the twin experiments were replicated at different times with different library preparation protocols.

CDR1 and CDR2 (SEHNR, FQNEAQ) derive from the germline V gene (reference sequence). From cysteine to phenylalanine, the CDR3 is 15 amino acids long. Of the read, only the CDR3 DNA is kept; its 45 bases are in frame from base 1. V is cut by 5 bases and J by 0 bases, and the space between the germline ends is 11 bases. To prepare the library, 5' RACE was applied. Instrument used: Illumina HiSeq 2000. A universal primer binding site was introduced by template switching, and a unique molecular identifier was present in the final cDNA, enabling accurate counting of TCR cDNA molecules. Specific primers in the conserved constant-segment region were used to synthesize first-strand cDNA for the TCR alpha and beta chains. To control for contamination, every cDNA library was double barcoded, receiving both a SMART-Mk sample barcode and Illumina barcodes. TruSeq adapter sequences along with Illumina sample barcodes were introduced in two successive PCR steps. The Illumina HiSeq platform was used with custom primers to sequence TCR alpha and beta cDNA libraries. Per the original workflow: MiGEC processed the raw reads to extract unique molecular identifiers, while MiXCR was used to determine the CDR3 positions. For each individual, recombination models were inferred using an EM algorithm with the repgenHMM and IGoR tools. The analysis of shared clonotypes was done with the tcR package in R, with sharing normalized by the product of cloneset sizes. To study raw recombination without the effects of thymic and clonal selection, out-of-frame nonproductive sequences were analyzed. Through fastp at Q25 and MiXCR, TCRdb rebuilt clones from the public reads, retaining in-frame beta chains. Rows matching on CDR3 protein sequence are summarized as one entry with the most common DNA and genes. These V and J calls derive from TCRdb rather than the authors' analysis. The sample table holds about 190,000 distinct CDR3 sequences, of which approximately 16% were seen once. Roughly two fifths of the sample is in the top ten clones.

Here is what the overall study found, with its caveats: Out-of-frame TCR alpha sequences shared between twins showed an excess of low generation-probability sequences compared with coincidental sharing between unrelated individuals. Recombination models systematically underestimated out-of-frame TCR alpha sharing in monozygotic twins but agreed with sharing between unrelated individuals. Abundant cord blood beta clonotypes carried fewer insertions; young adult naive repertoires showed a weaker similar trend, while memory repertoires showed none. Zero-insertion analyses could be partly confounded by invariant T cells such as MAIT and iNKT, though diverse VJ usage argued against such confounding for most clonotypes. The excess sharing between twins in beta out-of-frame sequences was weaker because fewer shared sequences reduced the signal-to-noise ratio. Because the same donors could not be followed over many years, the conclusions depended on cross-sectional statistical analysis.

A note on this clonotype: The antigen it binds to is not known. No much larger clone exists at a distance of one base, and base qualities are not known.

Only healthy Caucasian donors were included. Three pairs of female monozygotic twins, all aged roughly 18 to 29 years, made up the twin cohort. CD4+ and CD8+ T cell populations were isolated with positive isolation kits from Invitrogen. This sample was also put to use in a study of T cells expressing NK-cell markers. In that second paper, the authors write: Eight donors provided sorted CD3+CD56+NKG2C+, CD3+CD56+NKG2C- and CD3+CD56-NKG2C+ T-cell subsets, whose TCR beta-chain repertoires were profiled. Most of the eight sequenced donors were HCMV-seropositive and one was HCMV-seronegative. In several experiments an anti-gammadeltaTCR antibody was added to restrict sorting to alphabetaTCR-expressing T cells. For about 6 donors, the dominant CD3+CD56+NKG2C+ clonotypes were among the top 10 CD8+ clonotypes and accounted for about 1.0-7.5% of CD8+ T cells. Those dominant clonotypes were again the most abundant among CD3+CD56-NKG2C+ cells in a few donors, at 28.3-60.1%. It remained unclear whether the expanded NKG2C-expressing T cell clones were specific for HCMV antigens. The eight sequenced donors were randomly selected healthy volunteers, three men and five women. A commercial ELISA kit detecting HCMV-specific IgG in serum was used to determine HCMV serostatus. Reads were demultiplexed and grouped by UMI with MIGEC, and clonotypes were assembled and quantified with MiTCR. To remove erroneous sequences, TCR cDNA sequences were retained only when supported by two or more reads. The tcR package was used for downstream repertoire analysis, and clonotypes were matched between fractions using CDR3 nucleotide sequence together with V segment. VDJmatch was used to annotate antigen specificity against VDJdb, with one amino acid substitution in CDR3 allowed.

Sequencing was done on a sample of CD8+ T cells sorted from blood. Recombination connected TRBV7-9 to TRBJ1-5, with TRBD1 perhaps the D gene, on 6 matching bases. This TCR was sampled from a young woman in good health. The nucleotide sequence reads as follows: TGTGCCAGCAGCACAGGGCTCGATAGCAATCAGCCCCAGCATTTT. Its translation reads: CASSTGLDSNQPQHF.